Each of the 16 T cell receptor beta chains below was sequenced from the same sample in a study of shared clonotypes between healthy human individuals (dated by TCRdb to the early 2020s). Receptor amplification or capture employed the immunoSEQ multiplex PCR assay. TCRdb took over this immuneACCESS table, retaining in-frame rearrangements with V and J assigned. Such tables are incomplete; in checked studies, under half of the missing clones stem from an unresolved V gene, and the remainder is unexplained. The sample has roughly 2.6 million clones on record, more than 90% of them singletons. The ten largest account for roughly 0.14% of the sample. Source material: naive CD4+ T cells sorted from blood. The cell subset or site label for this specimen denotes: CD45RA+ positively selected. The receptors shown here come from a man aged 18 to 35 in good health.

The V call is TRBV11-2, the J call TRBJ2-5; possible D gene TRBD1, 6 bases. The V gene lost 3 bases and the J gene lost 4 bases, with 12 bases spanning the gap. This CDR3 contains 14 residues. Germline V gene data show CDR1 as SGHAT and CDR2 as FQNNGV. The CDR3, as DNA: TGTGCCAGCAGCTTCAACAGGGTCCGAGAGACCCAGTACTTC. It encodes CASSFNRVRETQYF.

The chain is built from TRBV5-1 and TRBJ2-5, with unresolved D. Per the germline V gene, CDR1 is SGHRS and CDR2 is YFSETQ. The V end was cut by 6 bases, the J end by 3 bases, with 18 bases between. This CDR3 contains 15 residues. The CDR3 nucleotides read TGCGCCAGCAAATCTGGTGGCAGCGCCGAAGAGACCCAGTACTTC. Translated: CASKSGGSAEETQYF.

On this clone: Other DNA sequences within the sample encode an identical CDR3. The rearrangement joins TRBV5-4 to TRBJ1-4; no firm D call. The CDR3 totals 13 residues. Germline V gene lookup returns CDR1 SGHNT and CDR2 YYREEE (reference sequence). Trimming stripped 1 base from V and 5 bases from J, with 6 bases between. CDR3 residues: CASSLQGNEKLFF. Here the CDR3 DNA reads TGTGCCAGCAGCTTGCAAGGGAATGAAAAACTGTTTTTT.

The V and J genes are TRBV11-3 and TRBJ2-3; 8 bases are shared with TRBD1. V was clipped by 4 bases and J by 0 bases; unmatched bases: 6. CDR3 length: 16 amino acids. Germline CDR1 SGHNT, CDR2 YENEEA. The CDR3 coding sequence is TGTGCCAGCAGCTACAGGGGGGCAACTAGCACAGATACGCAGTATTTT. It specifies CASSYRGATSTDTQYF.

The chain combines TRBV30 with TRBJ1-1, with D uncertain. Per the germline V gene, CDR1 is GTSNPN and CDR2 is SVGIG (reference sequence). The CDR3 contains 11 residues. Trimming removed 5 bases at V and 1 base at J, with 5 bases between. The CDR3 bases are TGTGCCTGGTACCAGAACACTGAAGCTTTCTTT. As protein: CAWYQNTEAFF.

The chain recombines TRBV5-1 with TRBJ1-6, with D possibly TRBD1 on 5 matching bases. In germline, CDR1 is SGHRS, CDR2 YFSETQ. V lost 0 bases, J lost 0 bases, and 16 bases lay in between. The CDR3 sequence is 19 residues long. The CDR3 DNA sequence: TGCGCCAGCAGCTTGGCGGGACGGAAGACGAGCTCCTATAATTCACCCCTCCACTTT. Residues: CASSLAGRKTSSYNSPLHF.

This clone has just one count. The chain links TRBV6-5 to TRBJ2-1, with D possibly TRBD1 on 6 matching bases. V shed 0 bases and J shed 8 bases, with 14 bases lying between them. The CDR3 has 15 residues. The germline CDR1 and CDR2 sequences are MNHEY and SVGAGI. The CDR3 DNA sequence: TGTGCCAGCAGTTACTCGAGGGACATCCTCTATGAGCAGTTCTTC. Its translation: CASSYSRDILYEQFF.

The chain recombines TRBV5-1 with TRBJ2-4; 7 bases are shared with TRBD1. V was clipped by 4 bases and J by 0 bases; unmatched bases: 10. Germline loops: CDR1 SGHRS, CDR2 YFSETQ. The CDR3 totals 17 residues. CDR3: CASSAPTGNLAKNIQYF. CDR3 sequence (DNA): TGCGCCAGCAGCGCACCGACAGGGAACTTAGCCAAAAACATTCAGTACTTC. Drawing the rest from reference TRBV5-1 and TRBJ2-4, the complete variable domain is KAGVTQTPRYLIKTRGQQVTLSCSPISGHRSVSWYQQTPGQGLQFLFEYFSETQRNKGNFPGRFSGRQFSNSRSEMNVSTLELGDSALYLCASSAPTGNLAKNIQYFGAGTRLSVL.

The chain carries TRBV14 and TRBJ2-3; 7 bases are a match to TRBD1. The V segment lost 5 bases and the J segment 8 bases; nucleotides outside the gene matches: 13. In germline, CDR1 is SGHDN, CDR2 FVKESK. The CDR3 has 15 amino acids. The CDR3 is CASSYSTGWIGTQYF. CDR3 bases: TGTGCCAGCAGCTATTCGACAGGGTGGATTGGTACGCAGTATTTT.

The V and J genes are TRBV6-1 and TRBJ2-1; TRBD2 might be the D (6 bases). Trimming took off 8 bases at V and 3 bases at J, with 14 bases between the two ends. The germline V gene has CDR1 MNHNS and CDR2 SASEGT. CDR3 length: 14 residues. In DNA form, the CDR3 reads TGTGCCAGCTGCCCGGGAGTGGTCTACAATGAGCAGTTCTTC. Residues: CASCPGVVYNEQFF.

The CDR3 protein is CASSPGVVAGGRGPNEQYF. The CDR3 bases are TGCGCCAGCAGCCCCGGGGTAGTGGCGGGAGGGCGAGGCCCCAACGAGCAGTACTTC. This chain joins TRBV4-3 and TRBJ2-7; TRBD2 agrees at 9 bases. CDR1 LGHNA and CDR2 YSLEER come from the germline V gene. V lost 4 bases, J lost 5 bases, and 21 bases stayed unmatched. CDR3 length: 19 residues.

Regarding this clone: The sample holds other DNA sequences that translate to the same CDR3. V and J are TRBV5-1 and TRBJ1-1, with D perhaps matching TRBD1 (6 bases). CDR1 and CDR2 (germline): SGHRS, YFSETQ. The V end lost 0 bases, the J end lost 5 bases, and 11 bases lay between the germline ends. The CDR3 runs 14 residues. CDR3: CASSLAGDRTEAFF. Written as DNA, the CDR3 is TGCGCCAGCAGCTTGGCAGGGGATCGGACTGAAGCTTTCTTT.

This chain links TRBV10-3 with TRBJ1-6; the D gene is possibly TRBD1 (6 bases). Germline-derived CDR1 and CDR2 are ENHRY and SYGVKD. Trimming took off 6 bases at V and 0 bases at J, with 12 bases between the two ends. This CDR3 spans 16 amino acids. The CDR3 bases are TGTGCCATCAGCGTCGACAGGACCTCCTATAATTCACCCCTCCACTTT. Translated, it gives CAISVDRTSYNSPLHF.

Worth noting for this clone: Other DNA sequences in the sample encode the same CDR3. The chain recombines TRBV5-1 with TRBJ2-7, with a weak D call TRBD1 (6 bases). V was clipped by 0 bases and J by 1 base, with 8 bases between them. CDR3 length equals 14 residues. Germline V gene lookup returns CDR1 SGHRS and CDR2 YFSETQ. The CDR3 is CASSLGGLSYEQYF. The DNA for the CDR3 is TGCGCCAGCAGCTTGGGGGGGCTTTCCTACGAGCAGTACTTC. The full variable domain, its missing parts supplied by reference TRBV5-1 and TRBJ2-7, is KAGVTQTPRYLIKTRGQQVTLSCSPISGHRSVSWYQQTPGQGLQFLFEYFSETQRNKGNFPGRFSGRQFSNSRSEMNVSTLELGDSALYLCASSLGGLSYEQYFGPGTRLTVT.

Concerning this clone itself: In the same sample, other DNA sequences code for this CDR3. This chain joins TRBV2 and TRBJ1-1; 9 bases line up with TRBD1. The CDR3 is 13 amino acids. CDR1 SNHLY and CDR2 FYNNEI come from the germline V gene. With 6 bases clipped from V and 4 bases from J, the junction kept 3 bases outside the gene matches. The CDR3 bases are TGTGCCAGCAGGGCGACAGGGGGCACTGAAGCTTTCTTT. Its protein is CASRATGGTEAFF.

This clone was detected only once. The chain employs TRBV4-2 and TRBJ2-7; D perhaps matches TRBD2 (6 bases). Trimming left V 2 bases short and J 0 bases short, with 11 bases between. The CDR3 covers 15 residues. Germline loops: CDR1 LGHNA, CDR2 YNFKEQ. CDR3 region: CASSQHYGSSYEQYF. CDR3 DNA: TGTGCCAGCAGCCAACATTACGGGAGCTCCTACGAGCAGTACTTC.